Listed below are T cell receptor beta chains from one sample, sequenced in a study of blood T cell repertoires in COVID-19. The method was immunoSEQ multiplex PCR; TCRdb's version includes in-frame clones alone and lacks a portion of them. The top ten hold around 2% of the sample, which has about 130,000 clones, roughly nine tenths seen once. What was sequenced was peripheral blood. The receptor source for this set is a man between 50 and 59 years old with COVID-19, enrolled during active disease. CDR3s include the opening cysteine and the closing phenylalanine or tryptophan. D genes are given only for firm matches. A row's size may be missing; if present it is once, few, many or a size class.

TRBV11-2	TRBJ2-1	-	-	CASSLEVGRGYRDEQFF	TGTGCCAGCAGCTTAGAGGTCGGGAGAGGGTACCGGGATGAGCAGTTCTTC
TRBV3-1/TRBV3-2	TRBJ1-4	-	once	CASSLRQINEKLFF	TGTGCCAGCAGCCTTAGACAAATTAATGAAAAACTGTTTTTT
TRBV28	TRBJ1-5	TRBD1	-	CASSHGGDRVLQPQHF	TGTGCCAGCAGTCACGGGGGGGACAGGGTTCTTCAGCCCCAGCATTTT
TRBV9	TRBJ2-7	TRBD1	-	CASSPRTGWTEQYF	TGTGCCAGCAGCCCCCGGACAGGCTGGACCGAGCAGTACTTC
TRBV3-1/TRBV3-2	TRBJ2-3	-	-	CASSQLTDTQYF	TGTGCCAGCAGCCAACTCACAGATACGCAGTATTTT
TRBV6-4	TRBJ2-2	TRBD1	-	CASRTGVTGELFF	TGTGCCAGCAGGACAGGGGTCACCGGGGAGCTGTTTTTT
TRBV5-1	TRBJ2-2	TRBD1	once	CASSLGSLRDRWTGELFF	TGCGCCAGCAGCTTGGGTTCTCTCCGGGACAGATGGACCGGGGAGCTGTTTTTT
TRBV7-2	TRBJ2-7	-	-	CASSLWAQRDEQYF	TGTGCCAGCAGCTTATGGGCTCAGAGGGACGAGCAGTACTTC
TRBV2	TRBJ1-1	-	few	CASRPTDLMNTEAFF	TGTGCCAGCAGACCGACAGATCTTATGAACACTGAAGCTTTCTTT
TRBV2	TRBJ2-7	-	-	CASSEQGSYEQYF	TGTGCCAGCAGTGAACAGGGAAGCTACGAGCAGTACTTC
TRBV6-5	TRBJ1-1	-	-	CASTDPWGEVF	TGTGCCAGCACAGACCCTTGGGGGGAGGTCTTT
TRBV19	TRBJ2-7	-	-	CASSIGHYEQYF	TGTGCCAGTAGTATAGGACACTACGAGCAGTACTTC
TRBV15	TRBJ1-5	TRBD1	-	CATSRVQGLGNQPQHF	TGTGCCACCAGCAGAGTACAGGGGTTGGGGAATCAGCCCCAGCATTTT
TRBV5-1	TRBJ2-7	TRBD1	-	CASSLGGQEYDEQYF	TGCGCCAGCAGCTTGGGTGGACAGGAATATGACGAGCAGTACTTC
TRBV5-1	TRBJ2-1	TRBD1	-	CASLNRDRGYNEQFF	TGCGCCAGCTTAAACCGGGACAGGGGCTACAATGAGCAGTTCTTC
TRBV7-2	TRBJ2-1	-	-	CASSFGHNSYNEQFF	TGTGCCAGCAGCTTTGGACACAACTCCTACAATGAGCAGTTCTTC
TRBV7-9	TRBJ2-7	-	-	CASSLDSIPSYEQYF	TGTGCCAGCAGCTTAGACAGTATCCCTTCCTACGAGCAGTACTTC